A single sample gave rise to the 26 T cell receptor beta chains below, sequenced in a study of blood T cells in healthy people across ages. Primers used in a second PCR of roughly 7 to 11 cycles were a sample-barcoded 5' primer and a J-beta primer mix. Each CDR3 protein gets one entry after TCRdb re-called the 5' RACE reads with MiXCR. The table has approximately 780,000 distinct CDR3 sequences, roughly 25% seen once. In addition, the sample was reused for a study of T cells of mothers and their children.

The sequenced sample was blood. The receptors stem from a boy between 10 and 17 years old in good health.

The V call is TRBV12-3 or TRBV12-4, the J call TRBJ1-4; the D gene is possibly TRBD1 (5 bases). The V gene lost 4 bases and the J gene lost 9 bases, with 24 bases spanning the gap. The CDR3 sequence is 17 residues long. The CDR3 nucleotides are TGTGCCAGCAGTTCCGGGACGGTCGGGGGTTCCAATCAAAAACTGTTTTTT. Amino acid sequence: CASSSGTVGGSNQKLFF.

The gene calls are TRBV18 and TRBJ2-5, with D unresolved. The DNA end favors TRBJ2-1, so the J call may be wrong. CDR1 is KGHSH, CDR2 LQKENI, per germline. CDR3 length equals 13 residues. DNA for the CDR3: TGTGCCAGCTCACCGTCTAGGCAGGATGAGCAGTTCTTC. Protein: CASSPSRQDEQFF.

The chain joins TRBV7-9 to TRBJ1-1; no clear D gene. The CDR3 loop spans 12 amino acids. V lost 4 bases and J 10 bases, leaving 13 bases between the germline ends. Germline CDR1 is SEHNR and CDR2 is FQNEAQ (reference sequence). CDR3 amino acids: CASSYAEPGAFF. CDR3 DNA: TGTGCCAGCAGCTATGCGGAGCCCGGAGCTTTCTTT.

The V call is TRBV12-3 or TRBV12-4, the J call TRBJ2-2, with a tentative D call TRBD1 (6 bases). This CDR3 is 15 amino acids long. Deletions cut 7 bases from V and 6 bases from J, with 18 bases between. CDR3 coding DNA: TGTGCCAGCACCCTAAGGACAGTCGGATCCGGGGAGCTGTTTTTT. Translated, it gives CASTLRTVGSGELFF.

A few counts support this clonotype. This rearrangement joins TRBV10-3 to TRBJ2-2, with 9 bases fitting TRBD2. The germline V gene encodes CDR1 ENHRY and CDR2 SYGVKD. J lost 1 base, V lost 4 bases, and 10 bases had no gene match. The CDR3 is 18 residues long. The CDR3 loop is CAISAILIAGENTGELFF. CDR3 DNA sequence: TGTGCCATCAGTGCCATACTCATAGCGGGAGAGAACACCGGGGAGCTGTTTTTT.

The genes are TRBV20-1 and TRBJ2-3; maybe TRBD1 (6 bases). The CDR3 has 16 residues. From germline, CDR1 is DFQATT and CDR2 SNEGSKA (reference sequence). V was pared by 5 bases and J by 0 bases, with 18 bases between. As DNA, the CDR3 is TGCAGTGCTGGGGTTTGGACAGCCTCTAGCACAGATACGCAGTATTTT. Translating gives CSAGVWTASSTDTQYF.

This clonotype came up a few times. The chain is built from TRBV18 and TRBJ1-6; a possible D gene is TRBD1 (5 bases). From germline, CDR1 is KGHSH and CDR2 LQKENI. With 3 bases removed from V and 4 bases from J, the gap between germline ends came to 10 bases. This CDR3 has 15 amino acids. Here the CDR3 reads CASSPRETYNSPLHF. DNA of the CDR3: TGTGCCAGCTCACCCAGGGAAACGTATAATTCACCCCTCCACTTT.

This clonotype was counted only a few times. The rearrangement joins TRBV29-1 to TRBJ1-1, with D possibly matching TRBD1 (5 bases). With 8 bases removed from V and 0 bases from J, the gap between germline ends came to 13 bases. Germline-derived CDR1 and CDR2 are SQVTM and ANQGSEA. The CDR3 extends over 13 amino acids. The CDR3 bases are TGCAGCTCTTCCCCAGGGTTGAACACTGAAGCTTTCTTT. Protein product: CSSSPGLNTEAFF. The variable domain in full, completed from reference TRBV29-1 and TRBJ1-1, reads SAVISQKPSRDICQRGTSLTIQCQVDSQVTMMFWYRQQPGQSLTLIATANQGSEATYESGFVIDKFPISRPNLTFSTLTVSNMSPEDSSIYLCSSSPGLNTEAFFGQGTRLTVV.

V and J are TRBV9 and TRBJ2-7, with 8 bases fitting TRBD2. J lost 2 bases, V lost 4 bases, and 8 bases had no gene match. The CDR3 runs to 15 residues. Looked up from germline, CDR1 is SGDLS and CDR2 is YYNGEE. The CDR3 nucleotides are TGTGCCAGCAGCCTCTTAGCGGGGCCGGCCTACGAGCAGTACTTC. Translating it yields CASSLLAGPAYEQYF.

The CDR3 bases are TGTGCCAGCAGTTACGGGGTGGGGCAGGGATACGAGCAGTACTTC. As protein: CASSYGVGQGYEQYF. V usage is TRBV6-5 and J usage is TRBJ2-7; weak D call: TRBD1 (5 bases). CDR3 length: 15 residues. V was shortened by 2 bases and J by 4 bases, with 15 bases between the two germline ends. Germline values: CDR1 MNHEY, CDR2 SVGAGI.

The CDR3, as DNA: TGTGCCAGCAGCTTAGGAGTAGCGCCCGGAAACACCATATATTTT. Encoded protein: CASSLGVAPGNTIYF. The gene calls are TRBV7-3 and TRBJ1-3; D remains unclear. Trimming removed 2 bases at V and 4 bases at J, with 12 bases between. This CDR3 region has 15 residues. CDR1 is SGHTA, CDR2 FQGTGA, per germline.

The rearrangement uses TRBV6-1 and TRBJ2-2; no firm D call. V was cut by 1 base and J by 7 bases, with 7 bases left in between. This CDR3 contains 13 residues. CDR1 is MNHNS, CDR2 SASEGT, per germline. Here the CDR3 reads CASSEEEVGELFF. DNA for the CDR3: TGTGCCAGCAGTGAAGAAGAAGTCGGGGAGCTGTTTTTT.

The J gene is TRBJ1-5, the V gene TRBV29-1; TRBD1 matches at 11 bases. Germline V gene lookup returns CDR1 SQVTM and CDR2 ANQGSEA. The J segment lost 4 bases and the V segment lost 8 bases, leaving 13 bases of the junction unmatched. This CDR3 has 16 amino acids. CDR3 in amino acids: CSSRPGTGGKNQPQHF. The CDR3 DNA is TGCAGCTCCCGACCGGGGACAGGGGGAAAAAATCAGCCCCAGCATTTT.

The chain joins TRBV12-5 to TRBJ1-1; the D is unclear. CDR3 size: 15 residues. Looked up from germline, CDR1 is LGHNT and CDR2 is FRNRAP. Trimming took off 0 bases at V and 1 base at J, with 9 bases between the two ends. DNA for the CDR3: TGTGCTAGTGGTTTGGTAATGAACAAGAACACTGAAGCTTTCTTT. It is translated as CASGLVMNKNTEAFF.

This chain connects TRBV20-1 to TRBJ2-6, with a possible D match to TRBD1 (6 bases). V was pared by 7 bases and J by 4 bases, with 20 bases between. CDR3 length equals 16 residues. CDR1 and CDR2 (germline): DFQATT, SNEGSKA (reference sequence). Here the CDR3 reads CSGAGGGQPGANVLTF. DNA of the CDR3: TGCAGTGGGGCAGGCGGAGGACAGCCGGGGGCCAACGTCCTGACTTTC.

The sample holds a few counts of this clonotype. The chain carries TRBV18 and TRBJ1-2; TRBD1 agrees at 7 bases. Losses at the gene ends were 5 bases for V and 5 bases for J; bases not matched to a gene: 8. This CDR3 contains 14 residues. Germline-derived CDR1 and CDR2 are KGHSH and LQKENI. The CDR3 nucleotides are TGTGCCAGCTCAACCGGGACAGCGGAATATGGCTACACCTTC. It specifies CASSTGTAEYGYTF.

V and J are TRBV7-9 and TRBJ2-2; TRBD1 aligns across 9 bases. Losses at the gene ends were 4 bases for V and 3 bases for J; bases not matched to a gene: 3. Germline loops: CDR1 SEHNR, CDR2 FQNEAQ (reference sequence). There are 15 residues in the CDR3. CDR3 coding DNA: TGTGCCAGCAGCTCGGGACAGGGTGACACCGGGGAGCTGTTTTTT. It encodes CASSSGQGDTGELFF.

This rearrangement joins TRBV5-1 to TRBJ1-1; D ambiguous. The CDR3 has 15 amino acids. Germline V CDR1 and CDR2: SGHRS, YFSETQ. The germline V and J ends were trimmed by 2 bases and 4 bases, with 15 bases remaining between them. CDR3 nucleotide sequence: TGCGCCAGCAGCTTAGGACCCCCACCGTCCACTGAAGCTTTCTTT. This sequence encodes CASSLGPPPSTEAFF.

The V and J genes are TRBV14 and TRBJ2-5; 8 positions agree with TRBD2. The J call may be faulty, since TRBJ2-7 better matches the DNA end. This CDR3 comprises 16 residues. Germline V CDR1 and CDR2: SGHDN, FVKESK. The CDR3 protein is CASSQVPSGPSYEQYF. In DNA form, the CDR3 reads TGTGCCAGCAGCCAAGTGCCTAGCGGGCCTTCCTACGAGCAGTACTTC.

The chain is built from TRBV5-1 and TRBJ1-5; tentatively, D is TRBD1 (6 bases). The CDR3 extends over 14 amino acids. With 5 bases removed from V and 5 bases from J, the gap between germline ends came to 14 bases. Germline lookup yields CDR1 SGHRS and CDR2 YFSETQ. CDR3: CASSPGTPDQPQHF. The CDR3 DNA reads as TGCGCCAGCAGTCCCGGGACACCAGATCAGCCCCAGCATTTT.

In regard to this clonotype: One junction end disagrees with the germline gene, perhaps due to a read error. The chain recombines TRBV7-2 with TRBJ2-5, with D unresolved. Gene TRBJ2-7 matches the end of the DNA better, so the J call may be wrong. This CDR3 comprises 14 residues. In germline, CDR1 is SGHTA, CDR2 FQGNSA. Here the CDR3 reads CASSLVGSSCEQYF. As DNA, the CDR3 is TGTGCCAGCAGCTTAGTTGGCAGTTCCTGCGAGCAGTACTTC.

This clonotype was detected a few times. The J gene is TRBJ2-5, the V gene TRBV11-2; 13 bases are shared with TRBD2. In germline, CDR1 is SGHAT, CDR2 FQNNGV. This CDR3 contains 15 residues. The junction had 5 bases not matched to a gene; V was cut back by 3 bases and J by 7 bases. The CDR3 nucleotides read TGTGCCAGCAGCTTCAGACTAGCGGGGGGCCGGACCCAGTACTTC. This codes for CASSFRLAGGRTQYF.

This clonotype was seen a handful of times. The gene calls are TRBV29-1 and TRBJ1-1; D is uncertain. The V end was cut by 3 bases, the J end by 1 base, with 9 bases between. CDR3 length: 13 residues. Per the germline V gene, CDR1 is SQVTM and CDR2 is ANQGSEA. Here the CDR3 DNA reads TGCAGCGTTGAGGTAGCGGCGAACACTGAAGCTTTCTTT. Its protein product is CSVEVAANTEAFF.

This clonotype showed up many times. The genes are TRBV7-3 and TRBJ2-3, with 11 bases that match TRBD2. Germline V gene data show CDR1 as SGHTA and CDR2 as FQGTGA. The CDR3 sequence is 15 residues long. The J segment lost 4 bases and the V segment lost 2 bases, leaving 2 bases of the junction unmatched. The CDR3 sequence is CASSLLAGGADTQYF. CDR3 bases: TGTGCCAGCAGCTTACTAGCGGGGGGAGCAGATACGCAGTATTTT.

A few counts support this clonotype. The genes are TRBV11-2 and TRBJ1-4; D may be TRBD1 (5 bases). Trimming removed 4 bases from V and 5 bases from J, with 11 bases in between. This CDR3 region has 14 residues. CDR1 and CDR2 from the germline V gene are SGHAT and FQNNGV. The CDR3 reads CASSYRGRNEKLFF. CDR3 nucleotides: TGTGCCAGCAGCTACCGGGGCAGGAATGAAAAACTGTTTTTT.

This clonotype was seen only a few times. J is TRBJ2-5 and V is TRBV20-1; TRBD1 matches 7 bases. V shed 5 bases, J shed 2 bases, and the junction held 5 bases outside the gene matches. Per the germline V gene, CDR1 is DFQATT and CDR2 is SNEGSKA (reference sequence). This CDR3 is built from 13 residues. CDR3 sequence reads: CSAGRDSQETQYF. DNA of the CDR3: TGCAGTGCTGGCCGGGACAGTCAAGAGACCCAGTACTTC.